Following are 16 T cell receptor beta chains from one sample sequenced in a study of identifying expanded T cells in peripheral blood (dated by TCRdb to between 2019 and 2020). Library prep was done by the immunoSEQ multiplex PCR assay. Held by TCRdb, this immuneACCESS table contains in-frame sequences only and omits some clones. Under half of the omission traces to an unresolved V gene where checked; the cause of the rest is unknown. Within this sample are 45,000 to 65,000 clones, with roughly 80% of them counted one time only. The ten biggest clones cover less than 15% of the sample. Sequencing input: blood. The receptors were sampled from a person aged 18 to 75 in good health.

For the CDR3, the DNA is TGTGCCAGCAGTGTGCGGGAGGGCCGTGGGGCCAACGTCCTGACTTTC. It is translated as CASSVREGRGANVLTF. This chain joins TRBV6-1 and TRBJ2-6, with 9 bases matching TRBD2. Germline V gene sequence: CDR1 MNHNS, CDR2 SASEGT. The CDR3 loop spans 16 amino acids. Trimming at V came to 4 bases and at J to 3 bases, leaving 4 bases not matched to a gene.

This clone turned up a few times. The chain joins TRBV2 to TRBJ1-6; 8 bases agree with TRBD1. The junction had 6 bases not matched to a gene; V was cut back by 6 bases and J by 8 bases. Per the germline V gene, CDR1 is SNHLY and CDR2 is FYNNEI. This CDR3 comprises 14 residues. Here the CDR3 reads CASSRDRSDSPLHF. In DNA form, the CDR3 reads TGTGCCAGCAGCCGGGACAGGTCCGATTCACCCCTCCACTTT. The full variable domain, completed using reference TRBV2 and TRBJ1-6, is EPEVTQTPSHQVTQMGQEVILRCVPISNHLYFYWYRQILGQKVEFLVSFYNNEISEKSEIFDDQFSVERPDGSNFTLKIRSTKLEDSAMYFCASSRDRSDSPLHFGNGTRLTVT.

The chain is built from TRBV7-2 and TRBJ2-2; 9 nucleotides line up with TRBD2. Germline assignment: CDR1 SGHTA and CDR2 FQGNSA. V lost 3 bases, J lost 0 bases, and 5 bases stayed unmatched. This CDR3 comprises 17 residues. DNA of the CDR3: TGTGCCAGCAGCTTTAGCGGGAGCGACGCGAACACCGGGGAGCTGTTTTTT. This codes for CASSFSGSDANTGELFF. The full variable domain, with the rest looked up from reference TRBV7-2 and TRBJ2-2, is GAGVSQSPSNKVTEKGKDVELRCDPISGHTALYWYRQSLGQGLEFLIYFQGNSAPDKSGLPSDRFSAERTGGSVSTLTIQRTQQEDSAVYLCASSFSGSDANTGELFFGEGSRLTVL.

This clone was seen more than once but under ten times. Written as DNA, the CDR3 is TGCGCCATCGGGATATCCTACGAGCAGTACGTC. Its translation is CAIGISYEQYV. V and J are TRBV10-1 and TRBJ2-7, with a weak D call TRBD2 (5 bases). In germline, CDR1 is WNHNN, CDR2 SYGVQD (reference sequence). The CDR3 sequence is 11 residues long. Trimming pared 10 bases from V and 1 base from J, leaving 8 bases between.

Only one count was recorded for this clone. The chain carries TRBV19 and TRBJ2-1; 12 bases line up with TRBD2. Germline V lookup: CDR1 LNHDA, CDR2 SQIVND (reference sequence). V trimming: 5 bases; J trimming: 7 bases; junction bases outside the gene matches: 9. This CDR3 comprises 16 residues. This CDR3 reads CASSPSRTSGVNEQFF. CDR3 DNA: TGTGCCAGTAGTCCCTCCAGGACTAGCGGGGTGAATGAGCAGTTCTTC.

V gene TRBV7-9 combines with J gene TRBJ1-2; D not certain. CDR3 length: 15 residues. Between the trimmed V and J ends, which lost 1 base and 8 bases, there was a span of 17 bases. Per the germline V gene, CDR1 is SEHNR and CDR2 is FQNEAQ (reference sequence). The CDR3 bases are TGTGCCAGCAGCTTAGTACCTTCGCGGGAGCGCGGCTACACCTTC. Translating gives CASSLVPSRERGYTF.

The chain joins TRBV5-1 to TRBJ2-1; weak D call: TRBD1 (6 bases). In germline, CDR1 is SGHRS, CDR2 YFSETQ. Trimming took 0 bases from V and 4 from J, leaving 11 bases between them. This CDR3 has 15 amino acids. CDR3 loop: CASSLAHTGYNEQFF. The CDR3 DNA is TGCGCCAGCAGCTTGGCCCATACAGGGTACAATGAGCAGTTCTTC. The variable domain in full, completed from reference TRBV5-1 and TRBJ2-1, reads KAGVTQTPRYLIKTRGQQVTLSCSPISGHRSVSWYQQTPGQGLQFLFEYFSETQRNKGNFPGRFSGRQFSNSRSEMNVSTLELGDSALYLCASSLAHTGYNEQFFGPGTRLTVL.

This chain links TRBV15 with TRBJ2-5; the D gene is possibly TRBD2 (6 bases). The germline V gene encodes CDR1 LNHNV and CDR2 YYDKDF (reference sequence). CDR3 length equals 17 residues. The V end lost 4 bases, the J end lost 3 bases, and 21 bases lay between the germline ends. The CDR3 protein is CATSMQDGGPSEETQYF. CDR3 DNA sequence: TGTGCCACCAGCATGCAAGACGGGGGACCATCCGAAGAGACCCAGTACTTC.

This chain uses TRBV9 with TRBJ1-2; 7 nucleotides line up with TRBD1. The germline CDR1 and CDR2 sequences are SGDLS and YYNGEE. V lost 3 bases to trimming and J lost 4 bases; unmatched junction nucleotides: 9. CDR3 length: 15 residues. The CDR3 loop is CASSGGQAVPYGYTF. DNA for the CDR3: TGTGCCAGCAGCGGCGGACAGGCCGTACCCTATGGCTACACCTTC.

The chain has TRBV27 and TRBJ1-6; D not certain. The CDR3 length is 16 residues. V was clipped by 3 bases and J by 0 bases, with 9 bases between them. Germline assignment: CDR1 MNHEY and CDR2 SMNVEV (reference sequence). The CDR3 region is CASSFLRSSYNSPLHF. CDR3 nucleotide sequence: TGTGCCAGCAGTTTCCTGAGGAGCTCCTATAATTCACCCCTCCACTTT.

The chain couples TRBV7-9 to TRBJ2-6; no clear D gene. CDR3 length equals 13 residues. Germline V gene sequence: CDR1 SEHNR, CDR2 FQNEAQ (reference sequence). V was clipped by 4 bases and J by 0 bases, with 1 base between them. The CDR3 DNA follows: TGTGCCAGCAGCTCCTCTGGGGCCAACGTCCTGACTTTC. Its protein is CASSSSGANVLTF.

The chain has TRBV5-6 and TRBJ2-1; 7 positions agree with TRBD2. Looked up from germline, CDR1 is SGHDT and CDR2 is YYEEEE. V lost 4 bases to trimming and J lost 8 bases; unmatched junction nucleotides: 6. The CDR3 has 13 residues. CDR3 nucleotides: TGTGCCAGCAGCCCCCCAGGGAGGGATGAGCAGTTCTTC. Residues: CASSPPGRDEQFF.

The genes are TRBV2 and TRBJ1-1; the D is unclear. Deletions cut 3 bases from V and 1 base from J, with 6 bases between. This CDR3 has 13 amino acids. Germline V gene sequence: CDR1 SNHLY, CDR2 FYNNEI. The CDR3 reads CASSDMANTEAFF. DNA for the CDR3: TGTGCCAGCAGTGACATGGCGAACACTGAAGCTTTCTTT.

The chain joins TRBV14 to TRBJ1-2; TRBD1 matches 10 bases. The CDR3 is 17 amino acids. V lost 0 bases and J lost 6; bases outside the gene matches: 10. Germline lookup yields CDR1 SGHDN and CDR2 FVKESK. CDR3 sequence reads: CASSQDHSWTGGDGYTF. The CDR3 nucleotides read TGTGCCAGCAGCCAAGATCATAGTTGGACAGGGGGAGATGGCTACACCTTC.

This chain uses TRBV19 with TRBJ2-1, with TRBD1 as a possible D gene (6 bases). V shed 3 bases and J shed 7 bases, with 19 bases lying between them. The CDR3 spans 16 residues. Germline CDR1 is LNHDA and CDR2 is SQIVND (reference sequence). CDR3 DNA sequence: TGTGCCAGTAGTATTTACAGGGCCATCCCAGCTAATGAGCAGTTCTTC. It encodes CASSIYRAIPANEQFF.

The V and J genes are TRBV6-1 and TRBJ2-7, with TRBD1 identical over 9 bases. The junction had 13 bases not matched to a gene; V was cut back by 9 bases and J by 4 bases. This CDR3 spans 15 amino acids. Germline V CDR1 and CDR2: MNHNS, SASEGT. In DNA, the CDR3 is TGTGCCAGTGAGTCCGGGACAGGGACGCTTTACGAGCAGTACTTC. Translated: CASESGTGTLYEQYF.